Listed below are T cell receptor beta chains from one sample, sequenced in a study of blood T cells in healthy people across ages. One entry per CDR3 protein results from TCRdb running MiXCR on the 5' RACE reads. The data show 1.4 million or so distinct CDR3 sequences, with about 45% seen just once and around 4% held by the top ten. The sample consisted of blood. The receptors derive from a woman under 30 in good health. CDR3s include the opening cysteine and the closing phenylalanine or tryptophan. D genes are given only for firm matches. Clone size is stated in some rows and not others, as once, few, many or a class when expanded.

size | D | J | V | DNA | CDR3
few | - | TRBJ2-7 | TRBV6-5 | TGTGCCAGCAGTTACTTCCTGGACAGCTCCTACGAGCAGTACTTC | CASSYFLDSSYEQYF
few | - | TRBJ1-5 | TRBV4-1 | TGCGCCAGCAGCCAATGGGCACAAGGGCCCCAGCATTTT | CASSQWAQGPQHF
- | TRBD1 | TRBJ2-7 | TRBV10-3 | TGTGCCATCAGCCTGGGACAGGGTTTCGAGCAGTACTTC | CAISLGQGFEQYF
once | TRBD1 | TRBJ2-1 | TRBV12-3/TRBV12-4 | TGTGCCAGCAGTACCCTCGGGACAGGCTCACAAGAGACCCAGTTCTTC | CASSTLGTGSQETQFF
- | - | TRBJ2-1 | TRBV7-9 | TGTGCCAGCAGCTTAATTTGGGAGGATGAGCAGTTCTTC | CASSLIWEDEQFF
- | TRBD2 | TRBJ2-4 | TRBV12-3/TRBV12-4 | TGTGCCAGCAGTTTTGTTCTAACTAGCGGGAGGGGGGCCAAAAACATTCAGTACTTC | CASSFVLTSGRGAKNIQYF
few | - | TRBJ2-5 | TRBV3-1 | TGTGCCAGCAGCCATGACGACAGACCAATTCAGTACTTC | CASSHDDRPIQYF
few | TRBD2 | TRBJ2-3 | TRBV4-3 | TGCGCCAGCAGCCAAGATCGAAGATCTAGCGGCCTCACAGATACGCAGTATTTT | CASSQDRRSSGLTDTQYF
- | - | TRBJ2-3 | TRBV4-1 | TGCGCCAGCAGCCAGGCGTACCGGGGGTTAAGCACAGATACGCAGTATTTT | CASSQAYRGLSTDTQYF
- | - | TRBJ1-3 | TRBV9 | TGTGCCAGCAGCCCCCGCAGGAACTCTGGAAACACCATATATTTT | CASSPRRNSGNTIYF
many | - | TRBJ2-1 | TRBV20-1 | TGCAGTGCTAGTAGCGGTTCCTCCTACAATGAGCAGTTCTTC | CSASSGSSYNEQFF
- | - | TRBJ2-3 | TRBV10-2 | TGCGCCAGCAGTCGTTATAGCGTCGAGACGCAGTATTTT | CASSRYSVETQYF
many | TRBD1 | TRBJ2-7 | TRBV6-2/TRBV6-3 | TGTGCCAGCAGCCGGACAGGGGGCAACTACGAGCAGTACTTC | CASSRTGGNYEQYF